Listed below are T cell receptor beta chains from one sample, sequenced in a study of identifying expanded T cells in peripheral blood. Assay used: immunoSEQ multiplex PCR; TCRdb lists only in-frame clones, some missing. The sample gives about 130,000 clones, 75% to 90% of which show up once; 7.5% to 8.5% is in the top ten. The sequenced material came from blood. The origin of the receptors is a person aged 18 to 75 in good health. Each CDR3 is given with its conserved first and last residue. Each record gives: V gene, CDR3 protein.

TRBV4-2	CASSQEATSAGEQYF
TRBV6-1	CASQQWVSGANVLTF
TRBV29-1	CSVYARRGGSNTEAFF
TRBV7-2	CASSLALNTEAFF
TRBV4-2	CASSQETGADEQYF
TRBV9	CASSVALHGSTDTQYF
TRBV5-6	CASRLNRGLRGTQYF
TRBV5-6	CASKGTTFYEQYF
TRBV7-3	CASSSTGVNSPLHF
TRBV6-5	CASSYGTGTDTQYF
TRBV6-1	CASSEFEGGKILEQFF
TRBV28	CASSVPLHTYNEQFF
TRBV19	CASTMIGQPQHF
TRBV6-1	CASSQDRWNQPQHF
TRBV4-3	CASSLGTGQSNQPQHF
TRBV11-2	CASSLDGVGELFF
TRBV2	CASSVQGVDTGELFF
TRBV13	CASSGTGFEVGEQFF
TRBV9	CASSRDGGAWTYEQYF
TRBV19	CASMDGQKETQYF
TRBV21-1	CASSNYRRVPYEQYF
TRBV5-1	CASSWGRDSIYGYTF
TRBV11-2	CASSLVGGNYEQYF
TRBV25-1	CASSVGQGSYEQYF
TRBV7-2	CASSSRNTDTQYF
TRBV10-3	CAIRGENTGELFF
TRBV29-1	CSVLSPGLYQETQYF
TRBV28	CASRQGAVSYEQYF
TRBV7-6	CASSLKRSGGADEQFF
TRBV6-1	CASSERDVTDTQYF
TRBV5-1	CASSFTSANTGELFF
TRBV5-1	CASSPRSHLYEQETQYF
TRBV4-2	CASSQDPEKLFF
TRBV5-4	CASSFQKRAHGETQYF
TRBV6-6	CASSYPGDNEQFF
TRBV13	CASRLTAFETQYF
TRBV2	CASRDTDTQYF
TRBV6-1	CASSEAGGPYEQYF
TRBV6-5	CASSYSTSGSTYEQYF
TRBV6-6	CASSYNAGWGNEQFF
TRBV7-9	CASSWGGSSYNEQFF
TRBV7-2	CASSLAFGAEAFF
TRBV5-6	CASSRVSSYEQYF
TRBV28	CASSTGRVRGYTF
TRBV18	CASSPELARQETQYF
TRBV6-1	CASSLSGSSYEQYF
TRBV11-3	CASSPDGTSGETQYF
TRBV10-3	CAISESTGPQETQYF
TRBV6-5	CASSYSITDNGELFF